Below, one T cell receptor beta chain is given with its context. Antigen unknown. This entry comes from a study of beta chain features in type 1 diabetes. Every bit of the isolated RNA underwent reverse transcription, so sequencing read expressed TCRB transcripts. Profiling relied on immunoSEQ multiplex PCR, and the TCRdb table lists in-frame clones only, not all of them. The sample carries more than 250,000 clones, roughly a quarter recorded once. Trimming took off 0 bases at V and 4 bases at J, with 10 bases between the two ends. Per germline, CDR1 GTSNPN and CDR2 SVGIG (reference sequence). This CDR3 contains 13 residues. Study-level results: Moderately but significantly shorter TCRB CDR3s were found in Type 1 diabetes patients in all four CD4+ subsets. In cDNA sequencing, cells with high TCR expression could be over-represented. Reduced insertions and increased deletions marked VDJ junctions in type 1 diabetes patients.

The source of this sequence is a woman between 25 and 40 years old with type 1 diabetes. This rearrangement joins TRBV30 to TRBJ2-7; TRBD2 might be the D (6 bases). Sequenced sample: naive CD4+ T cells from blood. CDR3 nucleotide sequence: TGTGCCTGGAGTGTACGGGGAGGATACGAGCAGTACTTC. Its protein is CAWSVRGGYEQYF.